The entry below describes one TCR beta chain. The length of the CDR3 is 14 residues. Germline V lookup: CDR1 SEHNR, CDR2 FQNEAQ (reference sequence). Losses at the gene ends were 6 bases for V and 8 bases for J; bases not matched to a gene: 6. This sample is drawn from a study of PD-L1 blockade in urothelial cancer. Study details: Patients had been given 0 to 3 earlier chemotherapy regimens.

TCRdb's copy holds only in-frame clones and misses some; the assay was immunoSEQ multiplex PCR. This table has about 72,000 clones, about 90% appearing once. Time point noted: pretreatment peripheral blood. This TCR came from a man between 60 and 70 years old with urothelial cancer. The chain combines TRBV7-9 with TRBJ1-6; 8 bases are shared with TRBD1. The sequencing used PBMCs, collected around atezolizumab (anti-PD-L1) treatment. CDR3 loop: CASRDRVGDSPLHF. CDR3 in DNA: TGTGCCAGCAGGGACAGGGTTGGTGATTCACCCCTCCACTTT.